Below, one T cell receptor beta chain is given with its context. Antigen: not known. Cultured CD4+ T-cell DNA underwent Oncomine TCR Beta short-read sequencing. TCRdb reprocessed the PCR reads with MiXCR, giving one entry per CDR3 protein. The table lists several thousand distinct CDR3 sequences, roughly two thirds of them singletons. This record belongs to a study of vaccination and CD4 T cells after COVID-19. Study-wide context: Taking of post-vaccine samples occurred a median around 67 days after dose two (range 14 to 241).

Documented treatment: approximately 9-day PBMC culture with coronavirus spike peptide pools or control peptides (ViraFEST assay). The ends were cut back, 5 bases at V and 1 base at J, with 9 bases in the middle. The CDR3 consists of 13 residues. Germline lookup yields CDR1 MNHEY and CDR2 SMNVEV (reference sequence). V is TRBV27 and J is TRBJ2-7, with D unclear. This clonotype was sampled from a human donor who had recovered from COVID-19. The specimen was CD4+ T cells from blood, cultured in vitro, collected before SARS-CoV-2 vaccination. CDR3 residues: CASSPKPSYEQYF. CDR3 in DNA: TGTGCCAGCAGTCCCAAGCCTTCCTACGAGCAGTACTTC.